The 29 T cell receptor beta chains below come from one sample, sequenced in a study of siplizumab effects on memory and regulatory T cells. The assay was immunoSEQ multiplex PCR, and TCRdb's table has in-frame clones only and misses some. The table has about 100,000 clones, approximately 92% seen once. The specimen was CD4+ T cells sorted from blood. The receptors originated from a human donor in good health.

This chain links TRBV19 with TRBJ2-2; 9 bases are a match to TRBD1. Germline values: CDR1 LNHDA, CDR2 SQIVND (reference sequence). The CDR3 totals 14 residues. The junction had 5 bases not matched to a gene; V was cut back by 6 bases and J by 6 bases. DNA for the CDR3: TGTGCCAGTAGACCCGGACAGGGGCCCGGGGAGCTGTTTTTT. The encoded protein is CASRPGQGPGELFF.

The chain couples TRBV15 to TRBJ2-5; D is unresolved. Deletions cut 0 bases from V and 4 bases from J, with 0 bases between. Germline V lookup: CDR1 LNHNV, CDR2 YYDKDF (reference sequence). This CDR3 is built from 11 residues. CDR3 in DNA: TGTGCCACCAGCAGAGAAGAGACCCAGTACTTC. Its protein is CATSREETQYF.

V and J are TRBV7-3 and TRBJ2-1, with TRBD2 identical over 11 bases. With 5 bases clipped from V and 13 bases from J, the junction kept 13 bases outside the gene matches. This CDR3 comprises 15 residues. CDR1 and CDR2 from the germline V gene are SGHTA and FQGTGA. CDR3 sequence: CASSPVGSSGGIQFF. The CDR3 DNA is TGTGCCAGCAGCCCCGTCGGCTCTAGCGGGGGGATACAGTTCTTC. The entire variable domain, with the rest obtained from reference TRBV7-3 and TRBJ2-1, is as follows: GAGVSQTPSNKVTEKGKYVELRCDPISGHTALYWYRQSLGQGPEFLIYFQGTGAADDSGLPNDRFFAVRPEGSVSTLKIQRTERGDSAVYLCASSPVGSSGGIQFFGPGTRLTVL.

V is TRBV19 and J is TRBJ1-5; D is uncertain. Germline values: CDR1 LNHDA, CDR2 SQIVND (reference sequence). V was cut by 3 bases and J by 0 bases, with 12 bases left in between. The length of the CDR3 is 16 residues. The DNA of the CDR3 is TGTGCCAGTAGTATTGGCCTTGTGTTTAGCAATCAGCCCCAGCATTTT. Its translation: CASSIGLVFSNQPQHF.

The table lists this clone with a count of one. The V call is TRBV15, the J call TRBJ2-5, with 7 bases that match TRBD2. Germline trimming cut 0 bases from V and 4 bases from J; bases unmatched to any gene: 2. Germline V gene sequence: CDR1 LNHNV, CDR2 YYDKDF (reference sequence). The CDR3 totals 14 residues. In DNA, the CDR3 is TGTGCCACCAGCAGAGAACTAGCGCGAGAGACCCAGTACTTC. It yields the protein CATSRELARETQYF.

The J gene is TRBJ2-5, the V gene TRBV18; the D is unclear. There are 14 residues in the CDR3. The germline CDR1 and CDR2 sequences are KGHSH and LQKENI. V was cut by 0 bases and J by 2 bases, with 7 bases left in between. The CDR3 sequence is CASSPPFGQETQYF. As DNA, the CDR3 is TGTGCCAGCTCACCACCGTTTGGGCAAGAGACCCAGTACTTC.

This clone came up once. The genes are TRBV7-9 and TRBJ2-3; 9 positions agree with TRBD1. V was pared by 0 bases and J by 2 bases, with 3 bases of the junction left unmatched. CDR3 length: 16 residues. Germline V lookup: CDR1 SEHNR, CDR2 FQNEAQ (reference sequence). The CDR3 here is CASSLAGTGNTDTQYF. In DNA, the CDR3 is TGTGCCAGCAGCTTAGCCGGGACAGGGAACACAGATACGCAGTATTTT.

This chain connects TRBV7-2 to TRBJ2-3; 16 nucleotides align to TRBD2. The CDR3 has 17 residues. Germline CDR1 SGHTA, CDR2 FQGNSA. Germline trimming cut 5 bases from V and 8 bases from J; bases unmatched to any gene: 10. The CDR3 DNA is TGTGCCAGCAGCGCCCCGGGACTAGCGGGGGGGCTCGGTACGCAGTATTTT. It specifies CASSAPGLAGGLGTQYF. The full variable domain, in which reference TRBV7-2 and TRBJ2-3 provide the parts outside the CDR3, is GAGVSQSPSNKVTEKGKDVELRCDPISGHTALYWYRQSLGQGLEFLIYFQGNSAPDKSGLPSDRFSAERTGGSVSTLTIQRTQQEDSAVYLCASSAPGLAGGLGTQYFGPGTRLTVL.

The chain uses TRBV5-5 and TRBJ1-5; D is perhaps TRBD1 (5 bases). V was trimmed by 2 bases and J by 2 bases, leaving 14 bases between them. CDR1 is SGHKS, CDR2 YYEKEE, per germline (reference sequence). The CDR3 runs to 16 residues. Here the CDR3 DNA reads TGTGCCAGCAGCTTCGCAGGGCTGGAAGGCAATCAGCCCCAGCATTTT. This sequence encodes CASSFAGLEGNQPQHF.

The rearrangement joins TRBV18 to TRBJ2-1; no clear D gene. This CDR3 region has 13 residues. The V end lost 6 bases, the J end lost 7 bases, and 13 bases lay between the germline ends. Germline lookup yields CDR1 KGHSH and CDR2 LQKENI. The CDR3, as DNA: TGTGCCAGCTCGCCTGGTCATTTGAATGAGCAGTTCTTC. Residues: CASSPGHLNEQFF.

This rearrangement joins TRBV6-1 to TRBJ1-6; 7 bases agree with TRBD1. Germline V gives CDR1 MNHNS, CDR2 SASEGT. V trimming: 5 bases; J trimming: 6 bases; junction bases outside the gene matches: 7. The CDR3 sequence is 15 residues long. The CDR3: CASSSQGLSNSPLHF. CDR3 DNA: TGTGCCAGCAGTTCACAGGGGTTAAGTAATTCACCCCTCCACTTT.

The chain combines TRBV5-4 with TRBJ1-1; no definite D call. The germline V gene has CDR1 SGHNT and CDR2 YYREEE (reference sequence). V dropped 4 bases and J dropped 1 base, with 14 bases sitting between them. The CDR3 has 15 residues. CDR3 DNA: TGTGCCAGCAGCCCCTCGGCAGGCGCGAACACTGAAGCTTTCTTT. Translated: CASSPSAGANTEAFF.

The chain employs TRBV6-5 and TRBJ1-2; possibly TRBD1 for D (5 bases). Germline V lookup: CDR1 MNHEY, CDR2 SVGAGI. This CDR3 is built from 12 residues. V lost 7 bases and J 4 bases, leaving 10 bases between the germline ends. This chain's CDR3 is CASTQGIYGYTF. CDR3 nucleotides: TGTGCCAGCACCCAGGGTATCTATGGCTACACCTTC.

The chain carries TRBV6-5 and TRBJ2-5; possibly TRBD1 or TRBD2 for D (5 bases each). The CDR3 has 14 amino acids. The ends were cut back, 6 bases at V and 7 bases at J, with 18 bases in the middle. From germline, CDR1 is MNHEY and CDR2 SVGAGI. The CDR3 DNA reads as TGTGCCAGCAGCTGGGACCGCAAAACGGGGACCCAGTACTTC. Translating gives CASSWDRKTGTQYF.

V is TRBV7-9 and J is TRBJ2-1; D is uncertain. CDR3 length equals 14 residues. Germline values: CDR1 SEHNR, CDR2 FQNEAQ (reference sequence). V was cut by 4 bases and J by 2 bases, with 9 bases left in between. CDR3 region: CASSWAGPYNEQFF. Written as DNA, the CDR3 is TGTGCCAGCAGCTGGGCCGGTCCCTACAATGAGCAGTTCTTC.

CDR3: CAISEFDTEAFF. In DNA, the CDR3 is TGTGCCATCAGTGAATTCGACACTGAAGCTTTCTTT. The chain carries TRBV10-3 and TRBJ1-1, with D hard to call. V was trimmed by 3 bases and J by 3 bases, leaving 5 bases between them. The germline V gene encodes CDR1 ENHRY and CDR2 SYGVKD. The CDR3 has 12 residues.

The rearrangement links TRBV11-2 to TRBJ2-1, with TRBD1 matching over 9 bases. The length of the CDR3 is 17 residues. In germline, CDR1 is SGHAT, CDR2 FQNNGV. V shed 2 bases, J shed 3 bases, and the junction held 8 bases outside the gene matches. The CDR3 nucleotides read TGTGCCAGCAGCTTATCCCCGGGACAGGGAGGCTACAATGAGCAGTTCTTC. Translation gives CASSLSPGQGGYNEQFF. Drawing the rest from reference TRBV11-2 and TRBJ2-1, the complete variable domain is EAGVAQSPRYKIIEKRQSVAFWCNPISGHATLYWYQQILGQGPKLLIQFQNNGVVDDSQLPKDRFSAERLKGVDSTLKIQPAKLEDSAVYLCASSLSPGQGGYNEQFFGPGTRLTVL.

CDR3 region: CASNKGVYGYTF. CDR3 in DNA: TGTGCCAGCAATAAGGGGGTCTATGGCTACACCTTC. J is TRBJ1-2 and V is TRBV28, with a tentative D call TRBD1 (6 bases). The germline V and J ends were trimmed by 7 bases and 4 bases, with 10 bases remaining between them. The CDR3 covers 12 residues. Germline values: CDR1 MDHEN, CDR2 SYDVKM.

The V call is TRBV7-6, the J call TRBJ2-1, with a tentative D call TRBD1 (6 bases). Trimming left V 4 bases short and J 5 bases short, with 12 bases between. The CDR3 spans 14 residues. Germline lookup yields CDR1 SGHVS and CDR2 FNYEAQ. CDR3 nucleotide sequence: TGTGCCAGCAGCTACGGACAGATAAACAATGAGCAGTTCTTC. Its translation is CASSYGQINNEQFF.

This rearrangement joins TRBV7-3 to TRBJ2-3; D is uncertain. Germline V CDR1 and CDR2: SGHTA, FQGTGA. The CDR3 covers 15 residues. V lost 1 base to trimming and J lost 4 bases, with 12 bases between them. The CDR3 DNA is TGTGCCAGCAGCTTAATATTAGGAAAGGCAGATACGCAGTATTTT. Translated, it gives CASSLILGKADTQYF.

The chain carries TRBV30 and TRBJ2-6; 8 nucleotides line up with TRBD1. From germline, CDR1 is GTSNPN and CDR2 SVGIG (reference sequence). V shed 0 bases and J 0 bases; nucleotides not matched to a gene: 1. The CDR3 contains 16 residues. CDR3 nucleotides: TGTGCCTGGAGTGTGACAGGGGCCTCTGGGGCCAACGTCCTGACTTTC. Translation: CAWSVTGASGANVLTF.

CDR3 loop: CASSPRGTEEKLFF. CDR3 nucleotides: TGTGCCAGCAGCCCCCGAGGGACGGAGGAAAAACTGTTTTTT. V and J are TRBV9 and TRBJ1-4; the D gene is possibly TRBD1 (5 bases). The CDR3 sequence is 14 residues long. V was pared by 4 bases and J by 8 bases, with 15 bases between. Germline lookup yields CDR1 SGDLS and CDR2 YYNGEE.

This chain connects TRBV2 to TRBJ2-1; the D gene is possibly TRBD1 (5 bases). Germline V gene lookup returns CDR1 SNHLY and CDR2 FYNNEI. This CDR3 has 14 residues. Between the trimmed V and J ends, which lost 6 bases and 8 bases, there was a span of 17 bases. CDR3 sequence: CASRGEGAAHEQFF. The CDR3 region has the DNA TGTGCCAGCAGAGGTGAAGGGGCGGCCCATGAGCAGTTCTTC.

As regards this clone: In the same sample, other DNA sequences code for this CDR3. The rearrangement joins TRBV27 to TRBJ2-1; D is uncertain. This CDR3 contains 11 residues. Germline CDR1 reads MNHEY; CDR2 reads SMNVEV (reference sequence). Trimming took 4 bases from V and 6 from J, leaving 4 bases between them. Here the CDR3 reads CASSWGNEQFF. CDR3 DNA: TGTGCCAGCAGTTGGGGCAATGAGCAGTTCTTC.

This chain joins TRBV6-1 and TRBJ2-7; D is perhaps TRBD1 (6 bases). V was clipped by 8 bases and J by 0 bases, with 14 bases between them. Germline V gene data show CDR1 as MNHNS and CDR2 as SASEGT. The CDR3 totals 14 residues. The CDR3 region has the DNA TGTGCCAGCGTACTTGGACAGAGCTCCTACGAGCAGTACTTC. This gives the protein CASVLGQSSYEQYF.

The chain couples TRBV11-2 to TRBJ1-5; no clear D. The V end was cut by 1 base, the J end by 7 bases, with 5 bases between. Per the germline V gene, CDR1 is SGHAT and CDR2 is FQNNGV. This CDR3 has 12 amino acids. Written as DNA, the CDR3 is TGTGCCAGCAGCTTAGGGGGACAGCCCCAGCATTTT. Amino acids: CASSLGGQPQHF.

The rearrangement joins TRBV10-3 to TRBJ2-7, with 10 positions matching TRBD1. The V segment lost 0 bases and the J segment 6 bases; nucleotides outside the gene matches: 2. CDR1 ENHRY and CDR2 SYGVKD come from the germline V gene. The CDR3 runs 14 residues. The CDR3: CAISESGQGGEQYF. In nucleotides, the CDR3 is TGTGCCATCAGTGAGTCAGGACAGGGGGGCGAGCAGTACTTC.

The chain uses TRBV5-1 and TRBJ1-1; the D gene is possibly TRBD1 (6 bases). Trimming shortened V by 4 bases and J by 4 bases, and 11 bases separated the two germline ends. Germline V gene sequence: CDR1 SGHRS, CDR2 YFSETQ. The CDR3 spans 13 residues. The CDR3 nucleotides read TGCGCCAGCAGCCTTTTACAGGGCACTGAAGCTTTCTTT. Amino acids: CASSLLQGTEAFF.

This chain links TRBV27 with TRBJ2-2; 7 bases match TRBD2. Germline assignment: CDR1 MNHEY and CDR2 SMNVEV (reference sequence). The junction had 3 bases not matched to a gene; V was cut back by 5 bases and J by 3 bases. The CDR3 runs to 14 residues. The CDR3 coding sequence is TGTGCCAGCAGTGGGGGGGTTTACACCGGGGAGCTGTTTTTT. As protein: CASSGGVYTGELFF.